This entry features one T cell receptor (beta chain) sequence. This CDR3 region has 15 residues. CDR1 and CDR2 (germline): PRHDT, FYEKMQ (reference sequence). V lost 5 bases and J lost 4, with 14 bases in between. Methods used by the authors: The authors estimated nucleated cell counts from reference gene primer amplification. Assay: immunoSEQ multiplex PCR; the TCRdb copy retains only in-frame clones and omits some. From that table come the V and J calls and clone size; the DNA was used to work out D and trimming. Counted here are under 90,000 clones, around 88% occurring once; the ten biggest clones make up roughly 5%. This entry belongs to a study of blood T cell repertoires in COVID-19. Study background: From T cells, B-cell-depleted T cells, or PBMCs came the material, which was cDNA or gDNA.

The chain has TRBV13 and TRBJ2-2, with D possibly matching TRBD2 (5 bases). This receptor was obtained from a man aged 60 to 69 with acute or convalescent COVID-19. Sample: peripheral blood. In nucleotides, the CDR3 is TGTGCCAGCAGCACTACTAGTTCGGGCACCGGGGAGCTGTTTTTT. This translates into CASSTTSSGTGELFF. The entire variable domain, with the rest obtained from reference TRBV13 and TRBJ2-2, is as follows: AAGVIQSPRHLIKEKRETATLKCYPIPRHDTVYWYQQGPGQDPQFLISFYEKMQSDKGSIPDRFSAQQFSDYHSELNMSSLELGDSALYFCASSTTSSGTGELFFGEGSRLTVL.